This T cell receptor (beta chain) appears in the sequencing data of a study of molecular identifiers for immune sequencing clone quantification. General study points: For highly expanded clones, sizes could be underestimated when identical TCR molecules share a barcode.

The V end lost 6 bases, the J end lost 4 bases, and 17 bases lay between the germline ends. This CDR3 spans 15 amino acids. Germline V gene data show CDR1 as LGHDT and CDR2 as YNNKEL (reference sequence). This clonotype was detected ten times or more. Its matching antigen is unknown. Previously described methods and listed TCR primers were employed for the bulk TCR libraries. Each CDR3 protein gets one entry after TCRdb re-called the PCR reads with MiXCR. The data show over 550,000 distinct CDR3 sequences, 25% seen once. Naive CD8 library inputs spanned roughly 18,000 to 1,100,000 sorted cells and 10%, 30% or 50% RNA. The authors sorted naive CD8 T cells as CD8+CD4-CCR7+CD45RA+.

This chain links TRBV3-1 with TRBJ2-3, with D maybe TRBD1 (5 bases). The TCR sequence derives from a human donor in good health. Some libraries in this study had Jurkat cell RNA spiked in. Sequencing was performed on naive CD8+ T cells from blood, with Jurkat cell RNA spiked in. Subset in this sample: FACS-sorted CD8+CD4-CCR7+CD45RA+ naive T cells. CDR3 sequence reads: CASRPQVGAPDTQYF. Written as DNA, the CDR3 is TGTGCCAGCAGGCCACAAGTAGGGGCCCCAGATACGCAGTATTTT.